The entry below gives a single TCR beta chain sequence along with its context. Its antigen is undetermined. Unfractionated whole blood yielded the extracted total RNA. Germline-derived CDR1 and CDR2 are MNHEY and SVGAGI. Trimming pared 8 bases from V and 2 bases from J, leaving 10 bases between. This CDR3 contains 13 residues. This specimen belongs to a study of human T cells and chemical hapten exposure. Study-wide findings and caveats: The study found that DPC sensitization did not change TCRs above 1 in 1000 frequency.

Individual cDNA molecules each carried unique molecular identifiers attached by the library. TCRdb redid the calling of the 5' RACE reads with MiXCR, one entry per CDR3 protein. The data hold tens of thousands of distinct CDR3 sequences, with roughly 8.4% observed a single time. This clonotype was obtained from a male donor in good health. This chain links TRBV6-5 with TRBJ2-1; D remains ambiguous. As DNA, the CDR3 is TGTGCCAGCTGGAACGGTCCCTACAATGAGCAGTTCTTC. The encoded protein is CASWNGPYNEQFF.